This T cell receptor (beta chain) was obtained from a study of CD8 T cells in Susac syndrome. The study, taken as a whole, reports: An acknowledgment was made by the study that its TCR sequencing and HLA analysis involved relatively few individuals.

Turning to this clonotype: Its antigen is currently unknown.

With random hexamers, roughly 0.45 to 1 ug RNA was reverse transcribed. Amplification of the TCR beta CDR3 was carried out by immunoSEQ multiplex PCR, which spanned a total of 54 Vbeta and 13 Jbeta segments. MiXCR was run by TCRdb on the immunoSEQ multiplex PCR reads, yielding one entry per CDR3 protein. The data show under 200,000 distinct CDR3 sequences, with about 93% seen just once and around 0.1% held by the top ten. The T cells that were sequenced for TCR beta were CD8+ and CD4+ cells from blood. The CD8+ and CD4+ T cells were isolated magnetically using a negative isolation approach, whereas the TEMRA cells were enriched by FACS. The TCR comes from a human donor in good health. Sequenced: CD4+ T cells from PBMCs.

CDR3 sequence: CASRAGVGHNSPLHF. The CDR3 DNA reads TGTGCCAGCAGAGCGGGAGTAGGGCATAATTCACCCCTCCACTTT. The gene calls are TRBV21-1 and TRBJ1-6. TRBV21-1 is reported as a pseudogene. The CDR3 covers 15 residues.